The sample holds a few counts of the clone carrying this T cell receptor beta chain. In TCRdb, the RT-PCR reads were re-called with MiXCR into one record per CDR3 protein. Found here are 700,000 to 900,000 distinct CDR3 sequences, 21% of them singletons; the top ten hold about 9.4%. This entry belongs to a study of response to subunit inactivated influenza vaccine. V lost 2 bases to trimming and J lost 4 bases, with 13 bases between them. This CDR3 is 15 amino acids long. Germline values: CDR1 SGHKS, CDR2 YYEKEE (reference sequence). The TCR sequence derives from a man aged 50-60 years who received an inactivated influenza vaccine. This rearrangement joins TRBV5-5 to TRBJ1-5; no clear D. The specimen was PBMCs from blood, collected 5 days after vaccination. DNA for the CDR3: TGTGCCAGCAGCTTTGAAGTGGGCGGGAATCAGCCCCAGCATTTT. Amino acid sequence: CASSFEVGGNQPQHF.